What follows are 5 T cell receptor beta chains derived from one specimen sequenced in a study of Graves' ophthalmopathy and Graves' hyperthyroidism. The study amplified TCR beta CDR3 regions using RNA transcripts. First-round RT-PCR employed HTBI primers, with a second-round multiplex PCR after it. TCRdb recomputed calls from the multiplex PCR reads with MiXCR, one row per CDR3 protein. In the table there are just over 400,000 distinct CDR3 sequences, 21% of which are singletons. The sequencing sample was made of peripheral blood. Receptor source: a woman younger than 30 with stable Graves' hyperthyroidism.

The J gene is TRBJ2-4, the V gene TRBV16; D may be TRBD1 (5 bases). The V and J ends lost 2 bases and 8 bases respectively, with 10 bases between them. The CDR3 consists of 13 residues. Looked up from germline, CDR1 is KGHSY and CDR2 is FQNENV. CDR3 in DNA: TGTGCCAGCAGCCAAATAGACAGTGACATTCAGTACTTC. Translation: CASSQIDSDIQYF.

This clonotype was counted at least ten times. The chain is built from TRBV10-2 and TRBJ1-1, with no clear D. The CDR3 spans 13 residues. The germline V gene encodes CDR1 WSHSY and CDR2 SAAADI. V lost 4 bases and J 0 bases, leaving 6 bases between the germline ends. DNA of the CDR3: TGCGCCAGCAGTGCTAAGATGAACACTGAAGCTTTCTTT. Translated, it gives CASSAKMNTEAFF.

The rearrangement joins TRBV6-5 to TRBJ1-2; D not resolved. This CDR3 is 11 amino acids long. V dropped 2 bases and J dropped 8 bases, with 6 bases sitting between them. Germline values: CDR1 MNHEY, CDR2 SVGAGI. CDR3 sequence: CASSYERGYTF. Here the CDR3 DNA reads TGTGCCAGCAGTTACGAAAGAGGCTACACCTTC.

This clonotype was seen at least ten times. The V gene is TRBV7-2, the J gene TRBJ1-1, with 9 nucleotides matching TRBD1. Germline CDR1 is SGHTA and CDR2 is FQGNSA. This CDR3 has 15 amino acids. Unmatched junction bases numbered 3, after V lost 4 bases and J lost 0 bases. CDR3 sequence: CASSSTGGLNTEAFF. Written as DNA, the CDR3 is TGTGCCAGCAGCTCAACAGGGGGCTTGAACACTGAAGCTTTCTTT.

The chain employs TRBV6-2 or TRBV6-3 and TRBJ2-5; 7 bases align to TRBD1. The trim removed 6 bases at V and 1 base at J, leaving 5 bases unmatched. The CDR3 has 14 residues. CDR1 MNHEY and CDR2 SVGEGT come from the germline V gene. CDR3 sequence: CASRGTALQETQYF. In DNA, the CDR3 is TGTGCCAGCAGGGGGACAGCTCTCCAAGAGACCCAGTACTTC.